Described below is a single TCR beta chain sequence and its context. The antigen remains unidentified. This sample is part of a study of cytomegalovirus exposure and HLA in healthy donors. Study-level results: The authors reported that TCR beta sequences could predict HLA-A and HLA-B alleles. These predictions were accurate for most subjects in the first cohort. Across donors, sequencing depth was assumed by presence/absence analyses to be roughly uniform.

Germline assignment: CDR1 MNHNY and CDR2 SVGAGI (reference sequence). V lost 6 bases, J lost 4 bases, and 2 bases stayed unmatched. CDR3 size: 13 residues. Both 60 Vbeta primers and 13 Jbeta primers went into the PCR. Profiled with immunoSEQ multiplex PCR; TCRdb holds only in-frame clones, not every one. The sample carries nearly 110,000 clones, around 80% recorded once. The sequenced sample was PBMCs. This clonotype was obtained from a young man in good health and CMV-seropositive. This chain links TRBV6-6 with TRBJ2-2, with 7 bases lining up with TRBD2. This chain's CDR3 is CASSWGGTGELFF. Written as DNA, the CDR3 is TGTGCCAGCAGCTGGGGGGGCACCGGGGAGCTGTTTTTT.